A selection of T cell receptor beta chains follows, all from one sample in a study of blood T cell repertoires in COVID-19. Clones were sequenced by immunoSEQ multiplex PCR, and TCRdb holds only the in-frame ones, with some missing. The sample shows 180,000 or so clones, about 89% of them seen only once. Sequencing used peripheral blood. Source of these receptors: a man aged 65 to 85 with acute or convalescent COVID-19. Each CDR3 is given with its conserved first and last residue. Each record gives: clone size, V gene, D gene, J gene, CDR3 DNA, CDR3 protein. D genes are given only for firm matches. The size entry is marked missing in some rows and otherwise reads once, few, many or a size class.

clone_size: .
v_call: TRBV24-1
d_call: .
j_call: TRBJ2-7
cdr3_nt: TGTGCCACCAGTGACCCGGACACCTACGAGCAGTACTTC
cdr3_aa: CATSDPDTYEQYF

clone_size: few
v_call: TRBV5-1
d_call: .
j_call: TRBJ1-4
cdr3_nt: TGCGCCAGCAGCGTGACTTTGGTAACTAATGAAAAACTGTTTTTT
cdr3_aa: CASSVTLVTNEKLFF

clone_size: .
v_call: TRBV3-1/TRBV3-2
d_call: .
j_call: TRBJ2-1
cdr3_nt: TGTGCCAGCAGTGTTACGGGAGAGCAGTTCTTC
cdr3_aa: CASSVTGEQFF

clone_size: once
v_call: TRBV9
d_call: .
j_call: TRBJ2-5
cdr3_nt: TGTGCCAGCAGCGTACAGCACGGGGAGACCCAGTACTTC
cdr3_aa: CASSVQHGETQYF

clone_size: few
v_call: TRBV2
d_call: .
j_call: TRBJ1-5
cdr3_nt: TGTGCCAGCAGTGACCGCGGGAATAGCAATCAGCCCCAGCATTTT
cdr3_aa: CASSDRGNSNQPQHF

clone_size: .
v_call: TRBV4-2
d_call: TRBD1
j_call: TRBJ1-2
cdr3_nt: TGTGCCAGCAGCCAAGCTACGGGGACAGGGGCGATGTATGGCTACACCTTC
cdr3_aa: CASSQATGTGAMYGYTF

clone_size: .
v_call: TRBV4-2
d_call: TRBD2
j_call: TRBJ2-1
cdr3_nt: TGTGCCAGCAGCCAAGACAACCGGCTAGCGGTAGGTAGTAATGAGCAGTTCTTC
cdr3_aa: CASSQDNRLAVGSNEQFF

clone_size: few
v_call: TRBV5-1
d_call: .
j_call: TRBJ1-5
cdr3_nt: TGCGCCAGCAGCTTGGTGGCAGGGGCTAATCAGCCCCAGCATTTT
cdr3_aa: CASSLVAGANQPQHF

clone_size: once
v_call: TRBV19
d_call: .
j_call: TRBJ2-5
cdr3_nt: TGTGCCAGTAGTATAGTAGGGCGGAGGGCGACCCAGTACTTC
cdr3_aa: CASSIVGRRATQYF

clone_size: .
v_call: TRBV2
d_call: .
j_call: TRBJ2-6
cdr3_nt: TGTGCCAGCAGTGAAACTATTGTCCTGACTTTC
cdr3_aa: CASSETIVLTF

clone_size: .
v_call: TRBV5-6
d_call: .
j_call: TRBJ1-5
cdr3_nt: TGTGCCAGCAGCGCTGGGGACACTTATCAGCCCCAGCATTTT
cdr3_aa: CASSAGDTYQPQHF

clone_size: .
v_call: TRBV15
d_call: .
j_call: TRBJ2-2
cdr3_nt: TGTGCCACCAGCAGAGAGATAGCTGCCGGGGAGCTGTTTTTT
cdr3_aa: CATSREIAAGELFF

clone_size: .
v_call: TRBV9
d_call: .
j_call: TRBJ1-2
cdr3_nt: TGTGCCAGCAGCGTAGCCCTACAGGGAAGTAACTATGGCTACACCTTC
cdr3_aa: CASSVALQGSNYGYTF

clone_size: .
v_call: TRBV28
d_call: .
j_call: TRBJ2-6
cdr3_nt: TGTGCCAGCAGCCCGTCCGGGGCCAACGTCCTGACTTTC
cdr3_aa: CASSPSGANVLTF

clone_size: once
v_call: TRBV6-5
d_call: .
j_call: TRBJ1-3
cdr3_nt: TGTGCCAGCAGTTACGGGAGGGGGAGAAACACCATATATTTT
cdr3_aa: CASSYGRGRNTIYF

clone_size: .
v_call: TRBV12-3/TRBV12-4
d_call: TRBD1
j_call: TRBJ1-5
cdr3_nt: TGTGCCATCGGACAGGATTATCAGCCCCAGCATTTT
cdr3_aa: CAIGQDYQPQHF

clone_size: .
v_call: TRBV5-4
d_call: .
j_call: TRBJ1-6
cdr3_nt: TGTGCCACCCAACCGGGACACAGCTCCTATAATTCACCCCTCCACTTT
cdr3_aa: CATQPGHSSYNSPLHF

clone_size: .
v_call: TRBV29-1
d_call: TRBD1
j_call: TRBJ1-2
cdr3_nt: TGCAGCGCCCAGGGACAGAACTATGGCTACACCTTC
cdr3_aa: CSAQGQNYGYTF

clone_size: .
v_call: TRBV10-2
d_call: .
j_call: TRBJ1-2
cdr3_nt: TGCGCCAGCAGTGAGTCCCGGTTGTACGACTATGGCTACACCTTC
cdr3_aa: CASSESRLYDYGYTF

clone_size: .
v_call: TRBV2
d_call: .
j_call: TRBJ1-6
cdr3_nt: TGTGCCAGCAGAAGCAGGGTCGGGAGTTCACCCCTCCACTTT
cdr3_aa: CASRSRVGSSPLHF

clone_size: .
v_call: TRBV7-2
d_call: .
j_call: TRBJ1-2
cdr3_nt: TGTGCCAGCAGCTTAATGAGGCAGGGCCTTTTCTTC
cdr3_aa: CASSLMRQGLFF

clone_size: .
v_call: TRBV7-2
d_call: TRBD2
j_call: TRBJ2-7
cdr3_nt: TGTGCCAGCAGCCAAAAACAGCGGGGCTGGGAAGAAGAGCAGTACTTC
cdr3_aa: CASSQKQRGWEEEQYF

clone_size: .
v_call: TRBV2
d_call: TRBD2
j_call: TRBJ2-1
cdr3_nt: TGTGCCAGCAGTGAATTGCGCGGGGGGGGAAATGAGCAGTTCTTC
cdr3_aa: CASSELRGGGNEQFF

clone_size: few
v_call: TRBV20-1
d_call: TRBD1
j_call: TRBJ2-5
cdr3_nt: TGCAGTGCTTCGGACAGGGAGACCCAGTACTTC
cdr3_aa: CSASDRETQYF

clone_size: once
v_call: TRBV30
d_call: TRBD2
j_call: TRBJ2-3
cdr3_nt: TGTGCCTGGACGGGTACCGGGGGGGCTTCGGATACGCAGTATTTT
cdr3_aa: CAWTGTGGASDTQYF

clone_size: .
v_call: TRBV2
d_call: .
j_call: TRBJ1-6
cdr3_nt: TGTGCCAGCAGTGAATTTGTTCAAACCCTCCACTTT
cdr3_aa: CASSEFVQTLHF

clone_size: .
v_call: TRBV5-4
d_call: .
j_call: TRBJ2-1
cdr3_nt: TGTGCCAGCAGCTTGCAGCAGGCCACACGTGAGCAGTTCTTC
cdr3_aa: CASSLQQATREQFF

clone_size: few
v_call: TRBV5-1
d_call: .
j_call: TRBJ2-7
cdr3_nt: TGCGCCAGCAGCTTAAAGCTGGAGACCGAGCAGTACTTC
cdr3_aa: CASSLKLETEQYF

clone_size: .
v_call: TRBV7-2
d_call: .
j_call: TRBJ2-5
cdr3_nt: TGTGCCAGCAGCTTGGCGTTCTACAGGGGGGGAGAGACCCAGTACTTC
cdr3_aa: CASSLAFYRGGETQYF

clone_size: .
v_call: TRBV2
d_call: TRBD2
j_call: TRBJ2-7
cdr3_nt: TGTGCCAGCAGGTCGCCGGGGCTAGCGGGTCTCTCCTACGAGCAGTACTTC
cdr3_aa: CASRSPGLAGLSYEQYF

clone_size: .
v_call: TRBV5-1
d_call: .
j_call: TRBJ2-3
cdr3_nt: TGCGCCAGCAGCATAGAGAGCACAGATACGCAGTATTTT
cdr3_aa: CASSIESTDTQYF

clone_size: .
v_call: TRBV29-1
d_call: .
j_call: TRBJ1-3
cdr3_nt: TGCAGCGTTGAAATAAACTCTGGAAACACCATATATTTT
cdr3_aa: CSVEINSGNTIYF

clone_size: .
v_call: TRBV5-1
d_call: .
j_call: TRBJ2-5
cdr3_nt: TGCGCCAGCAGCTTACTCTCGGGGGAAGAGACCCAGTACTTC
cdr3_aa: CASSLLSGEETQYF

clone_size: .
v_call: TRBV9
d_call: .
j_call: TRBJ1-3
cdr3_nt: TGTGCCAGCAGCCCCGGGGGAAACACCATATATTTT
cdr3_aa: CASSPGGNTIYF

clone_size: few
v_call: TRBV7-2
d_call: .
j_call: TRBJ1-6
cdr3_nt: TGTGCCAGCAGCATAAATAATTCACCCCTCCACTTT
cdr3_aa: CASSINNSPLHF

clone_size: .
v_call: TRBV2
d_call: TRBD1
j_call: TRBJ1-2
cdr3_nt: TGTGCCAGCAGAGCGGACAGGGCCTATGGCTACACCTTC
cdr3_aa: CASRADRAYGYTF

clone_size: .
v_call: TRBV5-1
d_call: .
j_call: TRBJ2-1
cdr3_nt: TGCGCCAGCAGCTTGGTCGGGTACAATGAGCAGTTCTTC
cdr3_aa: CASSLVGYNEQFF

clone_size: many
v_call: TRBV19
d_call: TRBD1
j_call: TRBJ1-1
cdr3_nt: TGTGCCAGTAGTATCGGGACAGTCCCGAAAGCTTTCTTT
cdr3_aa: CASSIGTVPKAFF

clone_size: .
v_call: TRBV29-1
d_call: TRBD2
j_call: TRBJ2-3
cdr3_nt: TGCAGCGTGCTAGCGGGAGTGGGCGCAGATACGCAGTATTTT
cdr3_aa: CSVLAGVGADTQYF

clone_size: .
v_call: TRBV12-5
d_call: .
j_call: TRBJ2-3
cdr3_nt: TGTGCTAGTGGTTTGGGCGGGGGCACAGATACGCAGTATTTT
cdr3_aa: CASGLGGGTDTQYF

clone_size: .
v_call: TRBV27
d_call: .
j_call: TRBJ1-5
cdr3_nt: TGTGCCAGCAGTTTATGGGCGACCAATCAGCCCCAGCATTTT
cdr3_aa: CASSLWATNQPQHF

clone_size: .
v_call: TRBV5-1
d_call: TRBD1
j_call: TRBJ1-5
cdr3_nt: TGCGCCAGCAGCTTTACAGGGGAGCGTGATTTTCGCAATCAGCCCCAGCATTTT
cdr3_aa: CASSFTGERDFRNQPQHF

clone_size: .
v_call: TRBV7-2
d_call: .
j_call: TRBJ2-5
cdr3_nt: TGTGCCAGCAGCTCTCCCCTTTTCGGGGGAGAGACCCAGTACTTC
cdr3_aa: CASSSPLFGGETQYF

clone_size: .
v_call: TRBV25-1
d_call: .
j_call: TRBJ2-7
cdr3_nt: TGTGCCAGCAGTGACAGGGTACGGTCGTCCGACGAGCAGTACTTC
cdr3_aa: CASSDRVRSSDEQYF

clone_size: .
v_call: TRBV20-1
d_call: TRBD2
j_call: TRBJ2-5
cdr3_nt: TGCAGTGCTAGTCCCTTCGCGGGAGGGGAAGAGACCCAGTACTTC
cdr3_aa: CSASPFAGGEETQYF

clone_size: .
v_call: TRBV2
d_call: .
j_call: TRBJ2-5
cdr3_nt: TGTGCCAGGGCGGGGGCGTCACAAGAGACCCAGTACTTC
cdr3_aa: CARAGASQETQYF

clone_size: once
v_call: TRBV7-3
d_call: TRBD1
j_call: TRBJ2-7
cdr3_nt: TGTGCCAGCAGCCAGGGACAGGGTGGAGAGCAGTACTTC
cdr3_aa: CASSQGQGGEQYF

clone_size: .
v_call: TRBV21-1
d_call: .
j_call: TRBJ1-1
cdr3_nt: TGTGCCAGCAGCACCCGGGACTTGGGAAGGACTGAAGCTTTCTTT
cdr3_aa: CASSTRDLGRTEAFF

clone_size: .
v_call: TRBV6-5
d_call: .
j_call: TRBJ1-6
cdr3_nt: TGTGCCAGCAGGTGGGGGGGATCACCCCTCCACTTT
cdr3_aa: CASRWGGSPLHF

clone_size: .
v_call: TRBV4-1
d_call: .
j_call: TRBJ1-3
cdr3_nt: TGCGCCAGCAGCCAAGACCAACGGCCCAGGGGATTAGGAAACACCATATATTTT
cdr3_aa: CASSQDQRPRGLGNTIYF

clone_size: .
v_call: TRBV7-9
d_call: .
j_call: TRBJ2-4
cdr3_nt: TGTGCCAGCAGCGATCCTACCGACATTCAGTACTTC
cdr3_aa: CASSDPTDIQYF

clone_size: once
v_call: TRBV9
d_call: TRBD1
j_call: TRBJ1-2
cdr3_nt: TGTGCCAGCAGCCCCGGGACAGGGTGGGATAACTATGGCTACACCTTC
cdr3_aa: CASSPGTGWDNYGYTF

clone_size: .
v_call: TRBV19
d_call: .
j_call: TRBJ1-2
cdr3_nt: TGTGCCAGTAGTATAAAAGGAGGGTCCAACTATGGCTACACCTTC
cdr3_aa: CASSIKGGSNYGYTF